One and the same sample provided the 20 T cell receptor beta chains below, sequenced in a study of shared clonotypes between healthy human individuals. Only in-frame clones appear in the TCRdb table, and some are missing; sequencing was by immunoSEQ multiplex PCR. The sample shows 1.5 million to 2.5 million clones, about 95% of them seen only once. The naive CD8 fraction comprised CD45RO-negative cells positively selected for CCR7 and excluded terminally differentiated effector memory CD45RA+ cells. Sequencing input: naive CD8+ T cells sorted from blood. The receptors originated from a man in his late teens or twenties in good health.

This sequence joins TRBV7-9 and TRBJ2-7; D remains ambiguous. Germline V gives CDR1 SEHNR, CDR2 FQNEAQ (reference sequence). V was trimmed by 11 bases and J by 0 bases, leaving 8 bases between them. The CDR3 is made up of 11 amino acids. CDR3 bases: TGTGCCTGCACGGACTCCTACGAGCAGTACTTC. Translating gives CACTDSYEQYF.

The genes are TRBV18 and TRBJ2-1; a possible D gene is TRBD2 (6 bases). Germline V lookup: CDR1 KGHSH, CDR2 LQKENI. V gave up 5 bases and J gave up 2 bases, with 16 bases separating them. The CDR3 sequence is 16 residues long. CDR3 amino acids: CASSSLSGPTYNEQFF. The CDR3 DNA reads TGTGCCAGCTCAAGTCTTAGCGGACCCACCTACAATGAGCAGTTCTTC.

V and J are TRBV4-3 and TRBJ2-7; D unclear. V lost 0 bases to trimming and J lost 2 bases, with 8 bases between them. CDR3 length: 14 residues. Germline-derived CDR1 and CDR2 are LGHNA and YSLEER. The chain's CDR3 is CASSQEEVAYEQYF. The CDR3 coding sequence is TGCGCCAGCAGCCAAGAGGAAGTGGCCTACGAGCAGTACTTC.

This sequence joins TRBV4-1 and TRBJ1-1; D gene unclear. The CDR3 covers 13 residues. CDR1 and CDR2 from the germline V gene are MGHRA and YSYEKL. V was shortened by 6 bases and J by 0 bases, with 8 bases between the two germline ends. DNA for the CDR3: TGCGCCAGCAGTCGGAATTTGAACACTGAAGCTTTCTTT. Translated, it gives CASSRNLNTEAFF.

The chain recombines TRBV9 with TRBJ1-1, with D possibly matching TRBD1 (6 bases). V lost 0 bases and J 5 bases, leaving 17 bases between the germline ends. Germline assignment: CDR1 SGDLS and CDR2 YYNGEE. The CDR3 covers 16 residues. The CDR3 DNA follows: TGTGCCAGCAGCGTAGGTGGGGGCTCCGTGGCAACTGAAGCTTTCTTT. Translating it yields CASSVGGGSVATEAFF. Full variable domain (remainder filled in from reference TRBV9 and TRBJ1-1): DSGVTQTPKHLITATGQRVTLRCSPRSGDLSVYWYQQSLDQGLQFLIQYYNGEERAKGNILERFSAQQFPDLHSELNLSSLELGDSALYFCASSVGGGSVATEAFFGQGTRLTVV.

This clone was seen a single time. At the DNA level, this CDR3 is encoded by other sequences in the same sample as well. The chain has TRBV4-1 and TRBJ2-7; 9 bases map to TRBD2. J was trimmed by 3 bases and V by 1 base; bases with no gene match: 4. CDR1 is MGHRA and CDR2 is YSYEKL in the germline V gene. This CDR3 has 15 amino acids. CDR3 region: CASSQGNSGSYEQYF. CDR3 sequence (DNA): TGCGCCAGCAGCCAAGGAAATAGCGGGAGCTACGAGCAGTACTTC.

The rearrangement joins TRBV7-8 to TRBJ1-5, with D possibly matching TRBD1 (5 bases). V shed 1 base and J shed 5 bases, with 15 bases lying between them. Germline-derived CDR1 and CDR2 are SGHVS and FQNEAQ. The CDR3 runs 16 residues. The CDR3, as DNA: TGTGCCAGCAGCTTAGACGGCAATTGGGGCGATCAGCCCCAGCATTTT. It encodes CASSLDGNWGDQPQHF.

The V gene is TRBV5-6, the J gene TRBJ1-2; the D gene is possibly TRBD1 (5 bases). In germline, CDR1 is SGHDT, CDR2 YYEEEE. V was trimmed by 0 bases and J by 2 bases, leaving 8 bases between them. The CDR3 length is 14 residues. The DNA of the CDR3 is TGTGCCAGCAGCTTGGCCGGGGGGAACTATGGCTACACCTTC. Translation: CASSLAGGNYGYTF.

The chain is built from TRBV6-5 and TRBJ2-7; D gene ambiguous. Trimming left V 6 bases short and J 4 bases short, with 16 bases between. The CDR3 runs to 14 residues. Germline V CDR1 and CDR2: MNHEY, SVGAGI. CDR3 coding DNA: TGTGCCAGCAGCAGGCTAGATAGTCCGTACGAGCAGTACTTC. Its protein product is CASSRLDSPYEQYF.

A note on this clone: This same CDR3 is encoded by further DNA sequences in the sample. This chain uses TRBV9 with TRBJ1-6; no clear D gene. The CDR3 contains 14 residues. Germline loops: CDR1 SGDLS, CDR2 YYNGEE. V lost 2 bases, J lost 3 bases, and 6 bases lay in between. Here the CDR3 reads CASSVDGYNSPLHF. CDR3 DNA: TGTGCCAGCAGCGTCGACGGCTATAATTCACCCCTCCACTTT.

The gene calls are TRBV5-6 and TRBJ2-1; tentative D call: TRBD1 (5 bases). The CDR3 loop spans 15 amino acids. Looked up from germline, CDR1 is SGHDT and CDR2 is YYEEEE. Trimming shortened V by 3 bases and J by 2 bases, and 12 bases separated the two germline ends. CDR3: CASSSSLQAYNEQFF. CDR3 sequence (DNA): TGTGCCAGCAGCTCGTCCCTACAGGCCTACAATGAGCAGTTCTTC.

The V and J genes are TRBV6-5 and TRBJ1-1, with 7 bases matching TRBD1. The CDR3 is 14 amino acids. J gave up 7 bases and V 5 bases, and 10 bases lay outside the gene matches. CDR1 is MNHEY, CDR2 SVGAGI, per germline. The CDR3 region has the DNA TGTGCCAGCAGTCCTATCGGACAGGTCGATGAAGCTTTCTTT. Translated: CASSPIGQVDEAFF.

The rearrangement joins TRBV5-1 to TRBJ2-7; D not certain. The germline gives CDR1 SGHRS, CDR2 YFSETQ. V lost 7 bases to trimming and J lost 3 bases, with 17 bases between them. The CDR3 runs to 14 residues. CDR3 sequence: CASPGPHTNYEQYF. The CDR3 DNA sequence: TGCGCCAGCCCTGGGCCCCATACTAACTACGAGCAGTACTTC.

The chain recombines TRBV2 with TRBJ2-7; possibly TRBD2 for D (5 bases). The germline CDR1 and CDR2 sequences are SNHLY and FYNNEI. The ends were cut back, 5 bases at V and 4 bases at J, with 12 bases in the middle. This CDR3 is 13 amino acids long. The DNA of the CDR3 is TGTGCCAGCAGTAACGGACTTCCTTACGAGCAGTACTTC. Encoded protein: CASSNGLPYEQYF. The full variable domain, rest sourced from reference TRBV2 and TRBJ2-7, is EPEVTQTPSHQVTQMGQEVILRCVPISNHLYFYWYRQILGQKVEFLVSFYNNEISEKSEIFDDQFSVERPDGSNFTLKIRSTKLEDSAMYFCASSNGLPYEQYFGPGTRLTVT.

CDR3 sequence (DNA): TGTGCCAGCAGTTATACGGAAACGAGCTCCTACAATGAGCAGTTCTTC. It codes for CASSYTETSSYNEQFF. The chain joins TRBV6-5 to TRBJ2-1; D gene ambiguous. From germline, CDR1 is MNHEY and CDR2 SVGAGI. This CDR3 comprises 16 residues. Trimming cost V 3 bases and J 0 bases, with 12 bases left between them.

V gene TRBV5-1 combines with J gene TRBJ2-7, with D hard to call. With 0 bases removed from V and 3 bases from J, the gap between germline ends came to 10 bases. CDR1 is SGHRS and CDR2 is YFSETQ in the germline V gene. The CDR3 is made up of 14 amino acids. The CDR3 nucleotides are TGCGCCAGCAGCTTGGTTGGGGAACTCTACGAGCAGTACTTC. This encodes CASSLVGELYEQYF.

The chain combines TRBV7-8 with TRBJ2-5; TRBD1 agrees at 7 bases. After removal of 3 bases from V and 0 bases from J, the junction contained 7 bases not matched to a gene. The CDR3 has 16 residues. Germline-derived CDR1 and CDR2 are SGHVS and FQNEAQ. The DNA for the CDR3 is TGTGCCAGCAGCTTGCGACAGGGCGGGTACCAAGAGACCCAGTACTTC. Its translation: CASSLRQGGYQETQYF. The whole variable domain, filled in from reference TRBV7-8 and TRBJ2-5, reads GAGVSQSPRYKVAKRGQDVALRCDPISGHVSLFWYQQALGQGPEFLTYFQNEAQLDKSGLPSDRFFAERPEGSVSTLKIQRTQQEDSAVYLCASSLRQGGYQETQYFGPGTRLLVL.

V gene TRBV7-9 combines with J gene TRBJ1-1; D not resolved. CDR3 length: 16 amino acids. V was clipped by 0 bases and J by 4 bases, with 15 bases between them. Germline CDR1 reads SEHNR; CDR2 reads FQNEAQ (reference sequence). DNA for the CDR3: TGTGCCAGCAGCTTAGCGCGTATCCCGGGATCCACTGAAGCTTTCTTT. It translates to CASSLARIPGSTEAFF.

On this clone: The same CDR3 arises from other DNA sequences in this sample as well. The rearrangement links TRBV7-6 to TRBJ2-7; D possibly corresponds to TRBD1 (6 bases). Trimming stripped 1 base from V and 2 bases from J, with 12 bases between. Per the germline V gene, CDR1 is SGHVS and CDR2 is FNYEAQ. The length of the CDR3 is 15 residues. CDR3 in DNA: TGTGCCAGCAGCTTAGGAGGGCAGGGGACCTACGAGCAGTACTTC. This sequence encodes CASSLGGQGTYEQYF.

This clone was seen a single time. This sample includes further DNA sequences coding for the same CDR3. The V call is TRBV30, the J call TRBJ1-2; 8 bases fit TRBD1. CDR1 GTSNPN and CDR2 SVGIG come from the germline V gene (reference sequence). With V trimmed by 5 bases and J by 4 bases, 3 bases remained unmatched. This CDR3 has 12 residues. DNA for the CDR3: TGTGCCTGGGGACAGGGAGGCTATGGCTACACCTTC. Its protein is CAWGQGGYGYTF.